This T cell receptor beta chain was recorded in a study of CD4+ T cells in melanoma. Notes on the study in general: In melanoma, neoantigen-specific CD4+ T cells reportedly differed in differentiation state.

Profiling relied on immunoSEQ multiplex PCR, and the TCRdb table lists in-frame clones only, not all of them. The sample carries about 14,000 clones, about 83% recorded once. In the case of this clone: Its antigen is undetermined.

This TCR came from a human donor with melanoma. The sequenced sample consisted of cells from a culture (not recorded whether cultured in vitro).

The CDR3: CASSVAGGGNLYEQYF. The CDR3 nucleotides are TGCGCCAGCAGCGTGGCAGGGGGGGGAAACCTCTACGAGCAGTACTTC. The chain joins TRBV5-1 to TRBJ2-7; possibly TRBD1 or TRBD2 for D (7 bases each). The CDR3 covers 16 residues. Germline lookup yields CDR1 SGHRS and CDR2 YFSETQ. V was shortened by 4 bases and J by 3 bases, with 20 bases between the two germline ends.